This section outlines one TCR beta chain sequence together with its context. The antigen is not known. It was with a sample-barcoded 5' primer and a J-beta primer mix that a second PCR of about 7 to 12 cycles was run. Each cDNA molecule was tagged by a template-switch adaptor that had 12 random nucleotides. One entry per CDR3 protein, called by TCRdb with MiXCR from the 5' RACE reads. Counted here are hundreds of thousands of distinct CDR3 sequences, around 45% occurring once; the ten biggest clones make up 30% to 35%. Extracted total RNA amounted to at least 5 micrograms for each sample. The sample comes from a study of blood T cells in healthy people across ages. This CDR3 spans 13 amino acids. Germline CDR1 and CDR2: DFQATT and SNEGSKA (reference sequence). V shed 5 bases and J shed 9 bases, with 14 bases lying between them. Whole-study findings and limits: Getting older went along with TCR beta diversity per million T cells dropping roughly linearly.

The source material was blood. The chain has TRBV20-1 and TRBJ1-6, with D maybe TRBD1 (5 bases). The origin of this receptor is a woman aged 55-69 years in good health. The CDR3 sequence is CSAVQSRASPLHF. As DNA, the CDR3 is TGCAGTGCTGTTCAGTCCAGGGCTTCACCCCTCCACTTT.